This T cell receptor beta chain was sequenced in a study of cytomegalovirus exposure and HLA in healthy donors. Primers: 60 Vbeta forward and 13 Jbeta reverse. The table came from immunoSEQ multiplex PCR; TCRdb's copy has only in-frame clones and leaves some out. This sample has 200,000 to 250,000 clones, with 82% found just once. Study-level findings and limits: Per a prior analysis, the majority of TCR beta V segments were productive roughly 87% or roughly 30% of the time.

Comment on this clone: The antigen remains unidentified.

This CDR3 is 15 amino acids long. CDR1 and CDR2 (germline): SGHRS, YFSETQ. V gave up 4 bases and J gave up 7 bases; unmatched junction bases: 9. The chain links TRBV5-1 to TRBJ2-2, with 8 bases identical to TRBD1. The sequenced sample consisted of PBMCs. This receptor was obtained from a woman aged 40 to 50 in good health and CMV-seropositive. For the CDR3, the DNA is TGCGCCAGCAGCGGACCCAGGGGGCAAGGCGGGGAGCTGTTTTTT. Protein sequence: CASSGPRGQGGELFF.